The 18 T cell receptor beta chains below were found in one sample sequenced in a study of cytomegalovirus exposure and HLA in healthy donors (dated by TCRdb to 2016 to 2017). The library was made by the immunoSEQ multiplex PCR assay. For the multiplex PCR, a mixture combining 60 forward primers for TCR Vbeta segments and 13 reverse primers for TCR Jbeta segments was used. TCRdb took this table from immuneACCESS and kept in-frame rearrangements with V and J called. Such tables lack part of the clones; where checked against another copy, unresolved V genes explain under half of the gap, and the rest is unexplained. This sample is represented by under 150,000 clones; 55% to 75% of them were singletons. Roughly 10% of the sample is in the top ten clones. Material: PBMCs. These receptors were obtained from a woman aged 40 to 55 in good health and CMV-seropositive.

In DNA form, the CDR3 reads TGCAGCGCTGGAGGGGGGGAGGTCTGGAATGAGCAGTTCTTC. Its protein product is CSAGGGEVWNEQFF. The chain joins TRBV29-1 to TRBJ2-1; D possibly corresponds to TRBD2 (7 bases). This CDR3 region has 14 residues. Germline V gene lookup returns CDR1 SQVTM and CDR2 ANQGSEA. The germline V and J ends were trimmed by 7 bases and 7 bases, with 20 bases remaining between them.

This clone appeared a few times. The chain employs TRBV18 and TRBJ2-1, with 15 bases matching TRBD2. Germline assignment: CDR1 KGHSH and CDR2 LQKENI. The J segment lost 7 bases and the V segment lost 3 bases, leaving 1 base of the junction unmatched. This CDR3 has 15 residues. CDR3 protein: CASSPGLAGGNEQFF. In nucleotides, the CDR3 is TGTGCCAGCTCACCTGGACTAGCGGGAGGGAATGAGCAGTTCTTC.

CDR3 in DNA: TGTGCCAGCAGCCCTCGACAGGGGGAAGATACGCAGTATTTT. Its protein is CASSPRQGEDTQYF. The chain carries TRBV11-3 and TRBJ2-3, with TRBD1 matching over 9 bases. CDR1 SGHNT and CDR2 YENEEA come from the germline V gene. The CDR3 totals 14 residues. After removal of 5 bases from V and 5 bases from J, the junction contained 5 bases not matched to a gene.

V and J are TRBV6-6 and TRBJ1-3, with 10 nucleotides matching TRBD1. V trimming: 6 bases; J trimming: 0 bases; junction bases outside the gene matches: 5. Germline CDR1 and CDR2: MNHNY and SVGAGI (reference sequence). The CDR3 consists of 16 residues. CDR3 in amino acids: CASRGQGGLSGNTIYF. Here the CDR3 DNA reads TGTGCCAGCAGAGGACAGGGGGGACTCTCTGGAAACACCATATATTTT.

The chain carries TRBV28 and TRBJ2-6; D gene unclear. CDR3 length equals 16 residues. CDR1 is MDHEN and CDR2 is SYDVKM in the germline V gene. V lost 6 bases and J lost 0, with 12 bases in between. CDR3: CASRGHLGSGANVLTF. As DNA, the CDR3 is TGTGCCAGCAGGGGCCATCTGGGCTCTGGGGCCAACGTCCTGACTTTC.

The chain recombines TRBV29-1 with TRBJ2-3; 9 nucleotides match TRBD2. The ends lost 6 bases at V and 6 bases at J; junction bases unmatched: 19. Germline lookup yields CDR1 SQVTM and CDR2 ANQGSEA. This CDR3 has 17 amino acids. CDR3 in amino acids: CSVSPPPFSGSRDTQYF. The CDR3 region has the DNA TGCAGCGTCTCTCCCCCCCCCTTTAGCGGGAGTCGTGATACGCAGTATTTT.

This clone was seen just once. The chain recombines TRBV27 with TRBJ1-4; tentative D call: TRBD1 (6 bases). CDR1 is MNHEY, CDR2 SMNVEV, per germline (reference sequence). The CDR3 runs to 14 residues. Trimming cost V 4 bases and J 7 bases, with 13 bases left between them. The CDR3 loop is CASSYQAGAEKLFF. For the CDR3, the DNA is TGTGCCAGCAGTTATCAGGCAGGGGCTGAAAAACTGTTTTTT.

This clone was recorded only once. This chain's CDR3 is CSVDLMAGGGGNEQFF. The CDR3 DNA reads as TGCAGCGTTGACCTTATGGCGGGAGGGGGAGGGAATGAGCAGTTCTTC. The V and J genes are TRBV29-1 and TRBJ2-1; 9 nucleotides match TRBD2. V gave up 3 bases and J gave up 7 bases; unmatched junction bases: 13. The CDR3 extends over 16 amino acids. Per germline, CDR1 SQVTM and CDR2 ANQGSEA.

The J gene is TRBJ1-2, the V gene TRBV5-1; 7 bases agree with TRBD1. Per the germline V gene, CDR1 is SGHRS and CDR2 is YFSETQ. The V gene end was trimmed by 3 bases and the J gene end by 5 bases; junction bases not matched to a gene: 22. The CDR3 sequence is 19 residues long. The CDR3 reads CASSSRAGTASILTYGYTF. In DNA, the CDR3 is TGCGCCAGCAGCTCCAGGGCCGGGACAGCCTCGATTCTGACTTATGGCTACACCTTC.

Here the CDR3 reads CASSLVPSGRETQYF. Written as DNA, the CDR3 is TGTGCCAGCAGCTTAGTTCCTAGCGGGAGAGAGACCCAGTACTTC. The chain joins TRBV11-2 to TRBJ2-5, with 10 nucleotides matching TRBD2. Germline values: CDR1 SGHAT, CDR2 FQNNGV. The ends lost 1 base at V and 4 bases at J; junction bases unmatched: 3. This CDR3 spans 15 amino acids. The entire variable domain, with the rest obtained from reference TRBV11-2 and TRBJ2-5, is as follows: EAGVAQSPRYKIIEKRQSVAFWCNPISGHATLYWYQQILGQGPKLLIQFQNNGVVDDSQLPKDRFSAERLKGVDSTLKIQPAKLEDSAVYLCASSLVPSGRETQYFGPGTRLLVL.

The chain joins TRBV7-2 to TRBJ1-4; possibly TRBD1 for D (6 bases). This CDR3 is built from 14 residues. CDR1 and CDR2 from the germline V gene are SGHTA and FQGNSA. Trimming left V 8 bases short and J 2 bases short, with 12 bases between. The CDR3 sequence: CASRRQATNEKLFF. The CDR3 DNA follows: TGTGCCAGCCGCCGACAGGCGACTAATGAAAAACTGTTTTTT. Based on the CDR3 plus reference TRBV7-2 and TRBJ1-4, the full variable domain is GAGVSQSPSNKVTEKGKDVELRCDPISGHTALYWYRQSLGQGLEFLIYFQGNSAPDKSGLPSDRFSAERTGGSVSTLTIQRTQQEDSAVYLCASRRQATNEKLFFGSGTQLSVL.

The gene calls are TRBV9 and TRBJ1-1; no firm D call. Germline-derived CDR1 and CDR2 are SGDLS and YYNGEE. CDR3 size: 14 residues. V lost 4 bases and J 8 bases, leaving 18 bases between the germline ends. CDR3: CASSPLEGMMEAFF. The DNA of the CDR3 is TGTGCCAGCAGCCCCCTAGAAGGAATGATGGAAGCTTTCTTT.

CDR3 loop: CASSQVNLRDTEAFF. The CDR3 region has the DNA TGCGCCAGCAGCCAAGTAAATCTCAGGGACACTGAAGCTTTCTTT. The rearrangement uses TRBV4-3 and TRBJ1-1; tentatively, D is TRBD1 (5 bases). Deletions cut 1 base from V and 3 bases from J, with 12 bases between. This CDR3 region has 15 residues. Germline V gives CDR1 LGHNA, CDR2 YSLEER.

This clone was recorded once. Here the CDR3 reads CASSLWPDTDTQYF. The CDR3 region has the DNA TGTGCCAGCAGCTTATGGCCCGACACAGATACGCAGTATTTT. The V call is TRBV5-6, the J call TRBJ2-3, with D unclear. CDR1 and CDR2 from the germline V gene are SGHDT and YYEEEE. Trimming removed 2 bases at V and 2 bases at J, with 9 bases between. The CDR3 runs 14 residues.

The genes are TRBV4-3 and TRBJ2-1; D is uncertain. The CDR3 spans 17 residues. Germline CDR1 is LGHNA and CDR2 is YSLEER. Trimming shortened V by 0 bases and J by 6 bases, and 18 bases separated the two germline ends. For the CDR3, the DNA is TGCGCCAGCAGCCAAGATTTCATAAGAGGCCCACTCAATGAGCAGTTCTTC. Amino acid sequence: CASSQDFIRGPLNEQFF.

This rearrangement joins TRBV30 to TRBJ1-2; tentatively, D is TRBD1 (6 bases). Deletions cut 0 bases from V and 3 bases from J, with 14 bases between. Germline V gives CDR1 GTSNPN, CDR2 SVGIG (reference sequence). This CDR3 has 15 amino acids. Written as DNA, the CDR3 is TGTGCCTGGAGTGTACGAGGGGGTTGGGACTATGGCTACACCTTC. Protein product: CAWSVRGGWDYGYTF.

CDR3 in DNA: TGCGCCAGCAGTTATTTCCCCTTCGGGGGTACCGGGGAGCTGTTTTTT. Translated, it gives CASSYFPFGGTGELFF. The chain couples TRBV5-1 to TRBJ2-2, with TRBD2 as a possible D gene (6 bases). Trimming took 5 bases from V and 5 from J, leaving 19 bases between them. CDR1 and CDR2 (germline): SGHRS, YFSETQ. There are 16 residues in the CDR3.

A remark on this clone: Relative to the germline gene, one junction end is altered; a read error may explain this. The chain has TRBV7-9 and TRBJ1-1, with TRBD1 matching 9 bases. The length of the CDR3 is 15 residues. CDR1 is SEHNR, CDR2 FQNEAQ, per germline (reference sequence). The CDR3 is CSSSSNRDRAIEAFF. The CDR3 DNA follows: TGTTCCAGCAGCTCAAACCGGGACAGGGCAATCGAAGCTTTCTTT.